One and the same sample provided the 5 T cell receptor beta chains below, sequenced in a study of T cells after yellow fever vaccination. TCRdb re-called the 5' RACE reads through MiXCR, storing one row per CDR3 protein. Of some 400,000 distinct CDR3 sequences detected, over 15% appear once; the ten largest clones hold roughly 19%. The specimen was PBMCs, collected before the yellow fever booster vaccination. Receptor source: a man between 18 and 29 years old who received the YFV17D yellow fever vaccine.

This clonotype occurred a few times. V usage is TRBV5-1 and J usage is TRBJ2-3; 7 bases match TRBD1. The CDR3 has 15 residues. With V trimmed by 2 bases and J by 3 bases, 6 bases remained unmatched. CDR1 SGHRS and CDR2 YFSETQ come from the germline V gene. The CDR3 protein is CASSFRDRETDTQYF. CDR3 sequence (DNA): TGCGCCAGCAGCTTCCGCGACAGGGAGACAGATACGCAGTATTTT.

This clonotype was seen ten or more times. This chain connects TRBV7-2 to TRBJ1-4, with TRBD1 identical over 8 bases. The V segment lost 5 bases and the J segment 10 bases; nucleotides outside the gene matches: 9. Germline loops: CDR1 SGHTA, CDR2 FQGNSA. This CDR3 region has 14 residues. The CDR3 here is CASSRTGISPKLFF. The CDR3 DNA sequence: TGTGCCAGCAGCCGGACAGGGATTTCCCCAAAACTGTTTTTT.

This clonotype was detected only a few times. The rearrangement uses TRBV29-1 and TRBJ2-2, with 8 bases aligning to TRBD2. Germline-derived CDR1 and CDR2 are SQVTM and ANQGSEA. The length of the CDR3 is 14 residues. J lost 2 bases, V lost 6 bases, and 5 bases had no gene match. Here the CDR3 DNA reads TGCAGCGTAGAGACTAGCGTAAACACCGGGGAGCTGTTTTTT. It translates to CSVETSVNTGELFF.

The chain has TRBV2 and TRBJ1-1, with no clear D. V lost 7 bases and J lost 4, with 13 bases in between. The CDR3 covers 13 residues. Germline V gene sequence: CDR1 SNHLY, CDR2 FYNNEI. The CDR3 reads CASTISASTEAFF. CDR3 nucleotides: TGTGCCAGCACCATAAGCGCGAGCACTGAAGCTTTCTTT.

The rearrangement links TRBV4-2 to TRBJ2-2, with D tentatively TRBD2 (6 bases). The germline V and J ends were trimmed by 4 bases and 4 bases, with 16 bases remaining between them. CDR3 length: 16 amino acids. The germline V gene encodes CDR1 LGHNA and CDR2 YNFKEQ. The CDR3 is CASSPPASAGTGELFF. As DNA, the CDR3 is TGTGCCAGCAGCCCGCCGGCTAGCGCGGGCACCGGGGAGCTGTTTTTT.